This T cell receptor beta chain was sequenced for a study of human T cells and chemical hapten exposure. About the research overall: Patches that contained 0.01% DPC were applied to the upper back and read at 6 days. Findings and limits, study-wide: Significantly more large CDR3 similarity clusters were formed by expanded TCRs than by controls.

V lost 9 bases and J lost 12; bases outside the gene matches: 5. This CDR3 region has 9 residues. The germline CDR1 and CDR2 sequences are MDHEN and SYDVKM. This clonotype was counted ten times or more. Its antigen is unidentified. How the authors handled the data: Between about 23,224 and 750,000 TCRs appeared in each sample, and the median stood at roughly 100,000. TCRdb redid the calling of the RACE reads with MiXCR, one entry per CDR3 protein. TCRdb's processing, not the authors' own work, is the source of the V and J calls. The repertoire holds some 43,000 distinct CDR3 sequences, with about 4.2% as singletons. Noted time point: patch test 1, 2 weeks after DPC sensitization. The treatment denotes: therapeutic diphenylcyclopropenone sensitization with weekly scalp DPC. Extraction of total RNA was performed on unfractionated whole blood. Staff drew blood before applying each patch test.

The TCR sequence derives from a man aged 50-60 years with alopecia areata. Some clones in this sample may be carry-over from other donors' samples. This rearrangement joins TRBV28 to TRBJ2-7; TRBD2 agrees at 7 bases. Specimen: whole blood, collected in connection with sensitization to the hapten diphenylcyclopropenone (DPC). The CDR3 spells CASGPGGYF. In nucleotides, the CDR3 is TGTGCCAGTGGACCGGGGGGGTACTTC. The full variable domain, in which reference TRBV28 and TRBJ2-7 provide the parts outside the CDR3, is DVKVTQSSRYLVKRTGEKVFLECVQDMDHENMFWYRQDPGLGLRLIYFSYDVKMKEKGDIPEGYSVSREKKERFSLILESASTNQTSMYLCASGPGGYFGPGTRLTVT.